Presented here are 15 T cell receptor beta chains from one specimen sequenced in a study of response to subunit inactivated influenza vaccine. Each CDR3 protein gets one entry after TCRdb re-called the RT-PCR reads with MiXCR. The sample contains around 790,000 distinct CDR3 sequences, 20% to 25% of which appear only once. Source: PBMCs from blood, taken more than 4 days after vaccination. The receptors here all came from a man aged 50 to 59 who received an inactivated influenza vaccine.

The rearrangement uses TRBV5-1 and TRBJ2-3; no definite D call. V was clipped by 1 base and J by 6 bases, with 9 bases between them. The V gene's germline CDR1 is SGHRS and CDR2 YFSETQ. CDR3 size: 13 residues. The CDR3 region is CASSLLEFDTQYF. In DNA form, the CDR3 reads TGCGCCAGCAGCTTGCTGGAGTTTGATACGCAGTATTTT.

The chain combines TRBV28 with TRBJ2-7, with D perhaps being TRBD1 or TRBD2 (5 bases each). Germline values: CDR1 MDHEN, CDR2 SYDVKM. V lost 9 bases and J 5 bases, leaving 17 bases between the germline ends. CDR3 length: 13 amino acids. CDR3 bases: TGTGCCAGTCAACCAGGGAGTGGAAACGAGCAGTACTTC. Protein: CASQPGSGNEQYF.

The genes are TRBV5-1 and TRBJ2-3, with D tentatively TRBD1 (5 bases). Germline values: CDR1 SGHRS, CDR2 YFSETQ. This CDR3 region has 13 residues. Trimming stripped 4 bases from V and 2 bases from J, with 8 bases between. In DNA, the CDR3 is TGCGCCAGCAGCGGACACAACACAGATACGCAGTATTTT. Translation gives CASSGHNTDTQYF.

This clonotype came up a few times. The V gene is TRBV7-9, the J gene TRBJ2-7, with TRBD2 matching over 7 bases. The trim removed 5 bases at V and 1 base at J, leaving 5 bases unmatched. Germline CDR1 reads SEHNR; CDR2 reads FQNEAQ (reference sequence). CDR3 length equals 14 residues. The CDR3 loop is CASSRSGGSYEQYF. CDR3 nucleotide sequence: TGTGCCAGCAGCCGCTCGGGGGGATCCTACGAGCAGTACTTC.

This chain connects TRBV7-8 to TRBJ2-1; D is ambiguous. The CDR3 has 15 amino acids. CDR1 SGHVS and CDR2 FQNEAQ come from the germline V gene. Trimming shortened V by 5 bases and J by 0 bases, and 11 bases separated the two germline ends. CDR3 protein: CASSRYTSSYNEQFF. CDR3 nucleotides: TGTGCCAGCAGCCGGTACACGAGCTCCTACAATGAGCAGTTCTTC.

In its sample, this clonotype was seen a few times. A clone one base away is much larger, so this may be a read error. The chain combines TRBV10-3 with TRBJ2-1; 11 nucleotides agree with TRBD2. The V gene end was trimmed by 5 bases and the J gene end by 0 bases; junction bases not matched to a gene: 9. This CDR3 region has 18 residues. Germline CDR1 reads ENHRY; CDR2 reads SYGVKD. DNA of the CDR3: TGTGCCATCAGTTTTTCCGGGACTAGCGGAGCCTCCTACAATGAGCAGTTCTTC. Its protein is CAISFSGTSGASYNEQFF.

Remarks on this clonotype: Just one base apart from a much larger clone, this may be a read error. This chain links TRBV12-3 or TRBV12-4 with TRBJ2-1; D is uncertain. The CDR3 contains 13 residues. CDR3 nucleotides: TGTGCCAGCAGTTTAGGGCTTGACAATGTGCAGTTCTTC. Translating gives CASSLGLDNVQFF.

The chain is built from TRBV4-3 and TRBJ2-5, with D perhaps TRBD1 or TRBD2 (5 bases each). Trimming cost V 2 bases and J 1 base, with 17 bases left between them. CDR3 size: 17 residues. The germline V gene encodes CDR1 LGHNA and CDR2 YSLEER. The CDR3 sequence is CASSQRSFREFQETQYF. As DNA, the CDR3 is TGCGCCAGCAGCCAAAGAAGCTTCAGGGAGTTCCAAGAGACCCAGTACTTC.

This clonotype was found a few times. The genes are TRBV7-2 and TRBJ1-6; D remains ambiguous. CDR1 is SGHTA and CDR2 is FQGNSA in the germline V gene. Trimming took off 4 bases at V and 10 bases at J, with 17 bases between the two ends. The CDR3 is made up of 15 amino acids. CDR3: CASSSTRSSASPLHF. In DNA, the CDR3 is TGTGCCAGCAGCTCCACACGTTCCTCAGCGTCACCCCTCCACTTT.

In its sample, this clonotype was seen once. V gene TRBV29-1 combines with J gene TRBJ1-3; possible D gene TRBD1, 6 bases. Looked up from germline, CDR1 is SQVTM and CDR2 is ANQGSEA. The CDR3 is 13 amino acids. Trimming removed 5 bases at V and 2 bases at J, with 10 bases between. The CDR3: CSVKGETGNTIYF. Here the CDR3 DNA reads TGCAGCGTTAAGGGGGAAACTGGAAACACCATATATTTT.

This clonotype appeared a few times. The CDR3 reads CSARSNRGGTDTQYF. CDR3 nucleotide sequence: TGCAGTGCTAGATCTAACAGGGGTGGCACAGATACGCAGTATTTT. The chain links TRBV20-1 to TRBJ2-3, with 7 positions matching TRBD1. V trimming: 2 bases; J trimming: 1 base; junction bases outside the gene matches: 6. The CDR3 contains 15 residues. Per germline, CDR1 DFQATT and CDR2 SNEGSKA (reference sequence).

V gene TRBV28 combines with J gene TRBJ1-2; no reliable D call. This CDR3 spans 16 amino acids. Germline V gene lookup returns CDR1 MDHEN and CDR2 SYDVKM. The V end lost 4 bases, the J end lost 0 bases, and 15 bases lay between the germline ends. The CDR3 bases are TGTGCCAGCAGTTCTGTGAGGAACCTTGCTAACTATGGCTACACCTTC. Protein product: CASSSVRNLANYGYTF.

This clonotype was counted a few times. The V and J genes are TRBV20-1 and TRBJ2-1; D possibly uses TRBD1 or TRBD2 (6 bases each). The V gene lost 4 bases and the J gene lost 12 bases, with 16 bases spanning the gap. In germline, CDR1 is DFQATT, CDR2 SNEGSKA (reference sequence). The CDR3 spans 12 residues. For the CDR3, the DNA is TGCAGTGCTACGGGGGCGCTGGCTTGGCAGTTCTTC. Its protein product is CSATGALAWQFF.

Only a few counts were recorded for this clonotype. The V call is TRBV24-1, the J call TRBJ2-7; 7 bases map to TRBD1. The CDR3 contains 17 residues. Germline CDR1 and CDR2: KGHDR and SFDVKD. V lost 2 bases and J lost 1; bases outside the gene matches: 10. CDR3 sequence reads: CATSDSSPGQISYEQYF. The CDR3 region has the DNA TGTGCCACCAGTGATTCTTCACCGGGACAGATTTCCTACGAGCAGTACTTC.

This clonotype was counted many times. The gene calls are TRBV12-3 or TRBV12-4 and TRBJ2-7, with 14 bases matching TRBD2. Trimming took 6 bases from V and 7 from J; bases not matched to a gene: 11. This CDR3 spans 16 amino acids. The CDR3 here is CASSPGTSGGQSEQYF. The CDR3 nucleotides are TGTGCCAGCAGCCCCGGGACTAGCGGGGGTCAATCGGAGCAGTACTTC.